This T cell receptor (beta chain) was captured by sequencing in a study of blood T cell repertoires in COVID-19. In regard to this clone: Other DNA sequences from this sample encode an identical CDR3 as well.

Data came from immunoSEQ multiplex PCR; TCRdb stores just in-frame clones and leaves some out. The sample gives over 100,000 clones, 85% of which show up once; under 13% is in the top ten. The CDR3 consists of 14 residues. The junction had 0 bases not matched to a gene; V was cut back by 2 bases and J by 0 bases. CDR1 MNHEY and CDR2 SVGAGI come from the germline V gene. The TCR was taken from an elderly man with acute or convalescent COVID-19. Input material: peripheral blood. The rearrangement uses TRBV6-5 and TRBJ1-1; 7 bases match TRBD1. The CDR3 coding sequence is TGTGCCAGCAGTTACAGGGGGCTGAACACTGAAGCTTTCTTT. Its translation: CASSYRGLNTEAFF.